This T cell receptor (beta chain) was captured in a study of T-cell reconstitution after alpha-beta-depleted transplantation in children. Overall study findings and caveats: Counts and diversity of T cells one year after transplant came mostly from newly produced T cells. Recipient T cells and thymic progenitors that survived were the source of the high TCRbeta diversity seen at day 60 in some patients. Several hundred expanded graft clones reportedly gave rise to the alpha-beta T cells present about two months after transplant.

Library preparation (for TCRbeta) was performed with unique molecular identifiers. MiXCR, run by TCRdb on the PCR reads, gives a single entry per CDR3 protein. The top ten hold roughly 9.8% of the sample, which has roughly 310,000 distinct CDR3 sequences, around 25% seen once. On this clonotype: Its antigen is still unknown.

The CDR3 runs to 14 residues. J gave up 5 bases and V 6 bases, and 8 bases lay outside the gene matches. The receptor's source is a male patient younger than 18 who had a stem cell transplant for acute lymphoblastic leukemia, so the T cells may come from the graft donor. Sequenced here: PBMCs, mostly from graft donor cells, sampled 180 days after TCRalphabeta/CD19-depleted stem cell transplant. This chain uses TRBV12-3 or TRBV12-4 with TRBJ1-1; 8 nucleotides match TRBD1. The CDR3 region is CASRRTGGGTEAFF. CDR3 DNA sequence: TGTGCCAGCAGGAGAACAGGGGGGGGAACTGAAGCTTTCTTT.